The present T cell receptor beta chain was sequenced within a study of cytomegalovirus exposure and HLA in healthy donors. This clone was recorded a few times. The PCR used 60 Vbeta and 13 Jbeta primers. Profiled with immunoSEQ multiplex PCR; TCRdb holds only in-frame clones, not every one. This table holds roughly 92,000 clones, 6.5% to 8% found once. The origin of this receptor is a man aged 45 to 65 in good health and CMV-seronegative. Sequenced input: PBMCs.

CDR3 sequence reads: CASSSARGLQETQYF. The DNA of the CDR3 is TGCGCCAGCAGCTCCGCTCGAGGGCTCCAAGAGACCCAGTACTTC. The J gene is TRBJ2-5, the V gene TRBV5-1; perhaps TRBD2 as D (5 bases). Looked up from germline, CDR1 is SGHRS and CDR2 is YFSETQ. This CDR3 comprises 15 residues. V was shortened by 3 bases and J by 1 base, with 13 bases between the two germline ends.